These 27 T cell receptor beta chains were all obtained from the same sample, sequenced in a study of Tregs in tolerant kidney transplant recipients. Only in-frame clones appear in the TCRdb table, and some are missing; sequencing was by immunoSEQ multiplex PCR. The profile covers some 240,000 clones, with about 86% appearing a single time and around 0.6% taken by the ten largest. Sequencing input: CD4+ T cells from blood. These receptors originate from a human donor in good health.

V gene TRBV19 combines with J gene TRBJ1-2; the D is unclear. This CDR3 has 13 amino acids. V was cut by 11 bases and J by 0 bases, with 13 bases left in between. CDR1 LNHDA and CDR2 SQIVND come from the germline V gene (reference sequence). The CDR3 sequence is CAGYSYTNYGYTF. Written as DNA, the CDR3 is TGTGCCGGATACAGCTATACTAACTATGGCTACACCTTC.

The chain joins TRBV5-1 to TRBJ1-1, with unresolved D. Germline CDR1 reads SGHRS; CDR2 reads YFSETQ. Between the trimmed V and J ends, which lost 1 base and 1 base, there was a span of 8 bases. The CDR3 loop spans 14 amino acids. CDR3 sequence: CASSLSQANTEAFF. The DNA for the CDR3 is TGCGCCAGCAGCTTGAGCCAGGCGAACACTGAAGCTTTCTTT.

The V and J genes are TRBV6-1 and TRBJ2-1, with a tentative D call TRBD1 (5 bases). Germline CDR1 reads MNHNS; CDR2 reads SASEGT. Trimming shortened V by 6 bases and J by 1 base, and 13 bases separated the two germline ends. CDR3 size: 15 residues. CDR3 sequence: CASSGLSGSYNEQFF. The CDR3 nucleotides are TGTGCCAGCAGCGGGTTGTCAGGGTCCTACAATGAGCAGTTCTTC.

The V call is TRBV5-1, the J call TRBJ1-1, with no clear D. The germline gives CDR1 SGHRS, CDR2 YFSETQ. The V and J ends lost 4 bases and 1 base respectively, with 11 bases between them. The CDR3 covers 14 residues. CDR3 DNA: TGCGCCAGCAGCCCCTGGGTCACGAACACTGAAGCTTTCTTT. The encoded protein is CASSPWVTNTEAFF.

The genes are TRBV10-2 and TRBJ1-1; D gene unclear. Germline V gives CDR1 WSHSY, CDR2 SAAADI. The V and J ends lost 10 bases and 0 bases respectively, with 15 bases between them. The CDR3 spans 14 residues. CDR3 sequence reads: CATGRGNLNTEAFF. The CDR3, as DNA: TGCGCCACGGGAAGAGGGAACCTGAACACTGAAGCTTTCTTT.

The gene calls are TRBV4-1 and TRBJ2-2; D ambiguous. Trimming took 4 bases from V and 0 from J, leaving 12 bases between them. The germline V gene has CDR1 MGHRA and CDR2 YSYEKL. The CDR3 runs to 16 residues. CDR3 coding DNA: TGCGCCAGCAGCCCTGTTGGACGGACGAACACCGGGGAGCTGTTTTTT. This codes for CASSPVGRTNTGELFF.

V and J are TRBV18 and TRBJ2-7, with a weak D call TRBD1 (6 bases). Germline loops: CDR1 KGHSH, CDR2 LQKENI. Trimming left V 3 bases short and J 2 bases short, with 14 bases between. CDR3 size: 15 residues. The CDR3 protein is CASSPNAGAAYEQYF. CDR3 in DNA: TGTGCCAGCTCACCGAATGCAGGGGCGGCCTACGAGCAGTACTTC.

The gene calls are TRBV29-1 and TRBJ1-2; D perhaps matches TRBD1 (5 bases). The germline CDR1 and CDR2 sequences are SQVTM and ANQGSEA. CDR3 length: 13 amino acids. Trimming left V 4 bases short and J 4 bases short, with 13 bases between. The CDR3 reads CSVVVGDTYGYTF. The CDR3 coding sequence is TGCAGCGTTGTTGTGGGGGATACCTATGGCTACACCTTC.

J is TRBJ2-5 and V is TRBV18; TRBD2 aligns across 8 bases. V shed 2 bases, J shed 5 bases, and the junction held 7 bases outside the gene matches. The germline V gene has CDR1 KGHSH and CDR2 LQKENI. This CDR3 is built from 15 residues. The CDR3: CASSPWSGSSETQYF. Written as DNA, the CDR3 is TGTGCCAGCTCACCATGGAGCGGGAGTAGTGAGACCCAGTACTTC. The variable domain in full, with the rest retrieved from reference TRBV18 and TRBJ2-5, is NAGVMQNPRHLVRRRGQEARLRCSPMKGHSHVYWYRQLPEEGLKFMVYLQKENIIDESGMPKERFSAEFPKEGPSILRIQQVVRGDSAAYFCASSPWSGSSETQYFGPGTRLLVL.

This chain joins TRBV14 and TRBJ2-5, with D possibly called TRBD1 or TRBD2 (5 bases each). V was pared by 4 bases and J by 2 bases, with 8 bases between. The CDR3 sequence is 13 residues long. The V gene's germline CDR1 is SGHDN and CDR2 FVKESK. CDR3 loop: CASSRGLQETQYF. CDR3 nucleotides: TGTGCCAGCAGCCGGGGGTTACAAGAGACCCAGTACTTC.

The chain links TRBV6-6 to TRBJ2-5; TRBD2 aligns across 10 bases. The V gene end was trimmed by 5 bases and the J gene end by 11 bases; junction bases not matched to a gene: 14. CDR3 length: 15 residues. Per germline, CDR1 MNHNY and CDR2 SVGAGI (reference sequence). The CDR3 DNA reads as TGTGCCAGCAGTCGATCTAGCGGGAGAGGAAGGGAGCAGTACTTC. Translating gives CASSRSSGRGREQYF.

The chain is built from TRBV4-2 and TRBJ2-7; the D gene is possibly TRBD2 (5 bases). This CDR3 has 12 residues. CDR1 and CDR2 from the germline V gene are LGHNA and YNFKEQ. V was pared by 4 bases and J by 2 bases, with 6 bases between. The CDR3 coding sequence is TGTGCCAGCAGCCCCGGGACCTACGAGCAGTACTTC. Protein sequence: CASSPGTYEQYF.

The chain carries TRBV11-3 and TRBJ2-1, with D perhaps given as TRBD1 or TRBD2 (5 bases each). CDR1 and CDR2 from the germline V gene are SGHNT and YENEEA. Trimming removed 5 bases at V and 7 bases at J, with 12 bases between. This CDR3 is built from 13 residues. The CDR3 bases are TGTGCCAGCAGCCGGGGCGTCGGTAATGAGCAGTTCTTC. It translates to CASSRGVGNEQFF.

This clone was seen more than once but under ten times. The chain joins TRBV7-9 to TRBJ1-3; D is ambiguous. The CDR3 sequence is 16 residues long. Germline CDR1 is SEHNR and CDR2 is FQNEAQ (reference sequence). V gave up 0 bases and J gave up 2 bases, with 11 bases separating them. This chain's CDR3 is CASSLAMQGTGNTIYF. CDR3 DNA: TGTGCCAGCAGCTTAGCGATGCAAGGTACTGGAAACACCATATATTTT.

V and J are TRBV5-1 and TRBJ1-2; 7 nucleotides match TRBD1. The CDR3 has 16 residues. CDR1 is SGHRS and CDR2 is YFSETQ in the germline V gene. V gave up 4 bases and J gave up 6 bases; unmatched junction bases: 15. The CDR3 DNA follows: TGCGCCAGCAGCACCCAATACAGGGGCTCTTGGAATGGCTACACCTTC. As protein: CASSTQYRGSWNGYTF.

The chain recombines TRBV9 with TRBJ2-5, with D maybe TRBD2 (5 bases). Germline loops: CDR1 SGDLS, CDR2 YYNGEE. Trimming shortened V by 0 bases and J by 4 bases, and 16 bases separated the two germline ends. The CDR3 is made up of 16 amino acids. The CDR3: CASSVGDRAGAETQYF. CDR3 sequence (DNA): TGTGCCAGCAGCGTAGGGGATAGGGCGGGTGCAGAGACCCAGTACTTC.

The chain has TRBV14 and TRBJ2-7; 7 bases fit TRBD1. The CDR3 runs 16 residues. The trim removed 0 bases at V and 7 bases at J, leaving 12 bases unmatched. Germline loops: CDR1 SGHDN, CDR2 FVKESK. This CDR3 reads CASSQERYTGAEEQYF. Written as DNA, the CDR3 is TGTGCCAGCAGCCAAGAGAGATACACAGGGGCGGAAGAGCAGTACTTC.

V gene TRBV4-2 combines with J gene TRBJ2-3, with D unclear. With 4 bases removed from V and 0 bases from J, the gap between germline ends came to 14 bases. Germline V gene lookup returns CDR1 LGHNA and CDR2 YNFKEQ. The CDR3 consists of 16 residues. The CDR3 loop is CASSPSRAESTDTQYF. The CDR3 DNA follows: TGTGCCAGCAGCCCCTCTAGGGCGGAAAGCACAGATACGCAGTATTTT.

This clone occurred a few times. This sequence joins TRBV6-1 and TRBJ1-2; D gene uncertain. The germline CDR1 and CDR2 sequences are MNHNS and SASEGT. This CDR3 is 15 amino acids long. Trimming removed 1 base at V and 0 bases at J, with 9 bases between. For the CDR3, the DNA is TGTGCCAGCAGTGAAGTCCTGCGGGCTAACTATGGCTACACCTTC. This encodes CASSEVLRANYGYTF.

This chain links TRBV7-6 with TRBJ2-2; TRBD1 might be the D (5 bases). Germline V CDR1 and CDR2: SGHVS, FNYEAQ. Trimming removed 6 bases at V and 3 bases at J, with 17 bases between. CDR3 length: 16 amino acids. In nucleotides, the CDR3 is TGTGCCAGCAGGTCAATGGGGCAGTCGGACACCGGGGAGCTGTTTTTT. Translation: CASRSMGQSDTGELFF.

This clone was seen more than once but under ten times. The chain is built from TRBV11-2 and TRBJ1-2; TRBD1 might be the D (5 bases). The V gene lost 0 bases and the J gene lost 4 bases, with 9 bases spanning the gap. Germline V gene sequence: CDR1 SGHAT, CDR2 FQNNGV. The CDR3 is made up of 14 amino acids. CDR3 DNA sequence: TGTGCCAGCAGCTTAGAGAGACAGCGCTATGGCTACACCTTC. Its protein is CASSLERQRYGYTF.

V gene TRBV4-1 combines with J gene TRBJ1-2; D unresolved. This CDR3 is built from 15 residues. The germline V and J ends were trimmed by 1 base and 0 bases, with 9 bases remaining between them. The germline gives CDR1 MGHRA, CDR2 YSYEKL. The CDR3 DNA reads as TGCGCCAGCAGCCAAGTGCGGGTTACTAACTATGGCTACACCTTC. As protein: CASSQVRVTNYGYTF.

Notes on this clone: Within the sample, other DNA sequences also encode this same CDR3. The rearrangement links TRBV6-1 to TRBJ1-2; no definite D call. Germline values: CDR1 MNHNS, CDR2 SASEGT. Trimming took off 0 bases at V and 3 bases at J, with 8 bases between the two ends. CDR3 length: 14 amino acids. In DNA form, the CDR3 reads TGTGCCAGCAGTGAAGCGGCTAGCCACTATGGCTACACCTTC. Its protein is CASSEAASHYGYTF.

CDR3 sequence: CSVKREIAYNEQFF. The DNA of the CDR3 is TGCAGCGTTAAGCGGGAGATAGCCTACAATGAGCAGTTCTTC. This chain connects TRBV29-1 to TRBJ2-1, with 8 bases lining up with TRBD2. This CDR3 has 14 residues. Germline CDR1 and CDR2: SQVTM and ANQGSEA. Losses at the gene ends were 5 bases for V and 2 bases for J; bases not matched to a gene: 5.

This chain uses TRBV5-1 with TRBJ2-5; D is perhaps TRBD2 (6 bases). The CDR3 runs to 14 residues. Deletions cut 2 bases from V and 1 base from J, with 9 bases between. CDR1 and CDR2 (germline): SGHRS, YFSETQ. The CDR3: CASSLAGSQETQYF. For the CDR3, the DNA is TGCGCCAGCAGCTTAGCGGGTTCCCAAGAGACCCAGTACTTC.

The gene calls are TRBV4-2 and TRBJ2-1; 8 bases align to TRBD2. V lost 3 bases and J lost 9; bases outside the gene matches: 7. Germline V gene sequence: CDR1 LGHNA, CDR2 YNFKEQ. CDR3 length equals 14 residues. CDR3 region: CASSQGLGDSEQFF. In nucleotides, the CDR3 is TGTGCCAGCAGCCAGGGACTAGGGGATAGTGAGCAGTTCTTC.

The gene calls are TRBV27 and TRBJ2-7; D unresolved. Deletions cut 1 base from V and 2 bases from J, with 15 bases between. The CDR3 is 16 amino acids. Per germline, CDR1 MNHEY and CDR2 SMNVEV (reference sequence). The CDR3 is CASSLLVVARPYEQYF. CDR3 in DNA: TGTGCCAGCAGTTTATTGGTGGTAGCCCGCCCCTACGAGCAGTACTTC.